This T cell receptor (beta chain) was identified in a study of cytomegalovirus exposure and HLA in healthy donors. As to this clone: The antigen remains unidentified.

Vbeta (60) and Jbeta (13) primers were used in the PCR. This table comes from immunoSEQ multiplex PCR, and its TCRdb copy is limited to in-frame clones, with some not included. The table has approximately 91,000 clones, about four fifths seen once; the top ten hold 10%. The V segment lost 1 base and the J segment 0 bases; nucleotides outside the gene matches: 11. CDR1 is MGHRA, CDR2 YSYEKL, per germline. This CDR3 comprises 20 residues. This donor lacks a recorded CMV serostatus. Findings and limits, study-wide: Associated with cytomegalovirus, according to the listing, were 150 to 200 TCR beta chains. V- and J-gene trimming of TCR beta was linked (in a later analysis) to a missense DCLRE1C variant. A few V segments could not be told apart, such as TRBV6-2 and TRBV6-3, and were left out.

The clonotype originates from a human donor in good health. This chain connects TRBV4-1 to TRBJ2-2; 10 bases are a match to TRBD2. The sample consisted of PBMCs. The CDR3 reads CASSQGPLPSGGSNTGELFF. The CDR3 region has the DNA TGCGCCAGCAGCCAAGGCCCCCTCCCTAGCGGGGGATCGAACACCGGGGAGCTGTTTTTT.